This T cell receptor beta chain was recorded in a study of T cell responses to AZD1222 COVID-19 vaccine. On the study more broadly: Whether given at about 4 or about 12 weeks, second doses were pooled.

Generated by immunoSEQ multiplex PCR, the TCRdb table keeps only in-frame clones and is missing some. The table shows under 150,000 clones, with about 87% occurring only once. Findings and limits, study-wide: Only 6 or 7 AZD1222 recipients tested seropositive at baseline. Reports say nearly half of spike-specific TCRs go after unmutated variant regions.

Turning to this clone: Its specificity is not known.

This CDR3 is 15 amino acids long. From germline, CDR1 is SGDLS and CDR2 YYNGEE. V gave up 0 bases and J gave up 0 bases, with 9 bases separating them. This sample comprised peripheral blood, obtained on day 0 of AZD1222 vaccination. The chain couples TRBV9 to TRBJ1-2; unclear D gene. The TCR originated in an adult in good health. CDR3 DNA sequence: TGTGCCAGCAGCGTAGGTGGCACCGCTAACTATGGCTACACCTTC. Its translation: CASSVGGTANYGYTF.